This is a list of T cell receptor beta chains from one sample in a study of shared clonotypes between healthy human individuals. Sequencing used immunoSEQ multiplex PCR; TCRdb keeps in-frame clones, though not all of them. The sample gives about 2 million clones, about 95% of which show up once; roughly 0.13% is in the top ten. Sequenced: naive CD4+ T cells sorted from blood. The receptors originated from a man aged 18 to 29 in good health. Both conserved end residues are part of each CDR3. Fields, in order: V gene, J gene, CDR3 protein.

V gene: TRBV2; J gene: TRBJ2-2; CDR3 protein: CASRAQGGNTGELFF
V gene: TRBV10-2; J gene: TRBJ2-7; CDR3 protein: CASMTSAYEQYF
V gene: TRBV28; J gene: TRBJ2-3; CDR3 protein: CASSSSLAGSTDTQYF
V gene: TRBV30; J gene: TRBJ2-5; CDR3 protein: CACGTSGQETQYF
V gene: TRBV6-6; J gene: TRBJ1-6; CDR3 protein: CASSLTGENSPLHF
V gene: TRBV2; J gene: TRBJ2-2; CDR3 protein: CATKREWGGELFF
V gene: TRBV7-3; J gene: TRBJ2-2; CDR3 protein: CASSPGPGTNTGELFF
V gene: TRBV7-9; J gene: TRBJ1-5; CDR3 protein: CASSLGPGQPQHF
V gene: TRBV4-1; J gene: TRBJ2-2; CDR3 protein: CASSRLLAGVVTGELFF
V gene: TRBV27; J gene: TRBJ1-1; CDR3 protein: CASSSGRRNTEAFF
V gene: TRBV19; J gene: TRBJ1-2; CDR3 protein: CASTDRAGNYGYTF
V gene: TRBV7-3; J gene: TRBJ2-5; CDR3 protein: CASSLNRGETQYF
V gene: TRBV7-9; J gene: TRBJ2-3; CDR3 protein: CASSKGQGPADTQYF
V gene: TRBV2; J gene: TRBJ2-7; CDR3 protein: CASITGGDIFYPYEQYF
V gene: TRBV5-6; J gene: TRBJ2-1; CDR3 protein: CASSLETSGINEQFF
V gene: TRBV28; J gene: TRBJ2-5; CDR3 protein: CASGAQGVGRETQYF
V gene: TRBV19; J gene: TRBJ2-1; CDR3 protein: CASSIVLAGNNEQFF
V gene: TRBV28; J gene: TRBJ2-5; CDR3 protein: CASRQRLAGARKETQYF
V gene: TRBV5-1; J gene: TRBJ1-2; CDR3 protein: CASSLTGTGIYGYTF
V gene: TRBV5-1; J gene: TRBJ2-3; CDR3 protein: CASSLGLAGRGDTQYF
V gene: TRBV28; J gene: TRBJ1-3; CDR3 protein: CASSLSKGHGAAGNTIYF
V gene: TRBV5-1; J gene: TRBJ2-5; CDR3 protein: CASSEGRLQETQYF
V gene: TRBV6-1; J gene: TRBJ2-6; CDR3 protein: CASSDPWGTGANVLTF
V gene: TRBV30; J gene: TRBJ2-6; CDR3 protein: CAWSDISGANVLTF
V gene: TRBV10-2; J gene: TRBJ2-5; CDR3 protein: CASREGWPETQYF
V gene: TRBV7-2; J gene: TRBJ2-1; CDR3 protein: CASSLMSVPYNEQFF
V gene: TRBV18; J gene: TRBJ2-2; CDR3 protein: CASSPSGGSANTGELFF
V gene: TRBV5-1; J gene: TRBJ1-2; CDR3 protein: CASSFTSDYGYTF
V gene: TRBV30; J gene: TRBJ2-7; CDR3 protein: CAWGRGVPTYEQYF
V gene: TRBV10-3; J gene: TRBJ2-5; CDR3 protein: CAISESINQETQYF
V gene: TRBV7-8; J gene: TRBJ1-6; CDR3 protein: CASSLVAGPLSSYNSPLHF
V gene: TRBV15; J gene: TRBJ1-6; CDR3 protein: CATSRDTGNGSPLHF
V gene: TRBV2; J gene: TRBJ2-2; CDR3 protein: CASSARGRNTGELFF
V gene: TRBV7-9; J gene: TRBJ2-1; CDR3 protein: CASSSRGGLSGNEQFF
V gene: TRBV2; J gene: TRBJ2-7; CDR3 protein: CASSGGDGPYEQYF
V gene: TRBV4-1; J gene: TRBJ2-2; CDR3 protein: CASSRPGGGNTGELFF
V gene: TRBV6-6; J gene: TRBJ2-3; CDR3 protein: CASGKNLDPTDTQYF
V gene: TRBV6-1; J gene: TRBJ2-7; CDR3 protein: CASSEGGVAYEQYF
V gene: TRBV18; J gene: TRBJ2-1; CDR3 protein: CASSPILGGGGTYNEQFF
V gene: TRBV4-1; J gene: TRBJ1-6; CDR3 protein: CASSQVAHILHF
V gene: TRBV29-1; J gene: TRBJ1-2; CDR3 protein: CSVFNGVGYTF
V gene: TRBV18; J gene: TRBJ1-2; CDR3 protein: CASSPPGLGNYGYTF
V gene: TRBV18; J gene: TRBJ1-2; CDR3 protein: CASSPGQGIANYGYTF
V gene: TRBV11-3; J gene: TRBJ2-3; CDR3 protein: CASSLRTDTQYF
V gene: TRBV28; J gene: TRBJ2-7; CDR3 protein: CASSLPGQGAGEQYF
V gene: TRBV9; J gene: TRBJ2-5; CDR3 protein: CASSVGRSGETQYF
V gene: TRBV18; J gene: TRBJ1-1; CDR3 protein: CASSRLGQGNTEAFF
V gene: TRBV28; J gene: TRBJ2-7; CDR3 protein: CASSAASSGGQIYEQYF
V gene: TRBV5-4; J gene: TRBJ2-7; CDR3 protein: CASSYHSSYEQYF
V gene: TRBV30; J gene: TRBJ2-5; CDR3 protein: CAWSVSSGGETQYF
V gene: TRBV6-4; J gene: TRBJ1-4; CDR3 protein: CASSDTPGEKLFF
V gene: TRBV5-4; J gene: TRBJ2-7; CDR3 protein: CASSLAAALGSYEQYF